Each of the 24 T cell receptor beta chains below was sequenced from the same sample in a study of CXCR3-negative and CXCR3-positive naive CD8 T cells. Libraries of TRB cDNA were made by 5' RACE and carried UMIs. From its re-call of the 5' RACE reads, TCRdb lists each CDR3 protein once, without DNA. The table gives approximately 83,000 distinct CDR3 sequences; the top ten clones make up 1.7% of it. The sample was naive CXCR3- CD8+ T cells from blood. Subset given: CD45RO-CCR7+CD27+CD95- naive CD8+ T cells lacking CXCR3 (TNR3-). All receptors come from a human donor in good health. Some clones in this sample may be carry-over from other donors' samples.

V usage is TRBV29-1 and J usage is TRBJ2-7; no DNA is available, so the TRBD1 call from TCRdb remains unchecked. Germline CDR1 is SQVTM and CDR2 is ANQGSEA. CDR3 length equals 15 residues. The CDR3 sequence: CSVEDAGRGRYEQYF.

The rearrangement joins TRBV20-1 to TRBJ2-1. Germline V gives CDR1 DFQATT, CDR2 SNEGSKA (reference sequence). This CDR3 has 14 residues. The CDR3 sequence is CSADILGAYNEQFF.

This sequence joins TRBV7-9 and TRBJ1-2; absent DNA, TCRdb's TRBD1 call cannot be checked. The CDR3 covers 15 residues. CDR1 is SEHNR, CDR2 FQNEAQ, per germline (reference sequence). CDR3 sequence: CASSLAVVGDYGYTF.

The chain employs TRBV7-9 and TRBJ1-6; without DNA, the TCRdb call of TRBD1 cannot be checked. The CDR3 consists of 16 residues. Germline V gene sequence: CDR1 SEHNR, CDR2 FQNEAQ (reference sequence). This CDR3 reads CASSPSTGDHNSPLHF.

V usage is TRBV2 and J usage is TRBJ2-1; TCRdb indicates TRBD1, and absent DNA this call remains unverified. CDR1 and CDR2 from the germline V gene are SNHLY and FYNNEI. The CDR3 runs to 15 residues. This CDR3 reads CASNPPVTVYNEQFF.

V is TRBV7-2 and J is TRBJ2-7; absent DNA, TCRdb's TRBD1 call cannot be checked. CDR1 and CDR2 (germline): SGHTA, FQGNSA. This CDR3 is 16 amino acids long. CDR3 region: CASSPPGNPSSYEQYF. The whole variable domain, remainder taken from reference TRBV7-2 and TRBJ2-7, is GAGVSQSPSNKVTEKGKDVELRCDPISGHTALYWYRQSLGQGLEFLIYFQGNSAPDKSGLPSDRFSAERTGGSVSTLTIQRTQQEDSAVYLCASSPPGNPSSYEQYFGPGTRLTVT.

V and J are TRBV14 and TRBJ2-7; TCRdb returns TRBD1, unconfirmable since there is no DNA. Germline V gene lookup returns CDR1 SGHDN and CDR2 FVKESK. This CDR3 is 16 amino acids long. CDR3 in amino acids: CASSREDRGPAYEQYF.

The genes are TRBV2 and TRBJ2-1. The CDR3 loop spans 15 amino acids. Germline V gene lookup returns CDR1 SNHLY and CDR2 FYNNEI. CDR3 sequence: CASSPAGEIYNEQFF.

The rearrangement joins TRBV29-1 to TRBJ2-4; TCRdb indicates TRBD1, and absent DNA this call remains unverified. Germline V gene data show CDR1 as SQVTM and CDR2 as ANQGSEA. The CDR3 loop spans 11 amino acids. This CDR3 is CSVDGQGIQYF.

The chain joins TRBV7-2 to TRBJ2-5; the TCRdb call, TRBD1, lacks DNA for checking. This CDR3 has 16 residues. Germline V gives CDR1 SGHTA, CDR2 FQGNSA. The CDR3: CASSNNPGTPQETQYF.

This chain links TRBV12-3 or TRBV12-4 with TRBJ2-1; TCRdb calls TRBD2, which cannot be checked without DNA. The CDR3 is made up of 17 amino acids. The CDR3 region is CASSSPHSGRSINEQFF.

This chain uses TRBV6-5 with TRBJ2-7; no DNA is available, so the TRBD1 call from TCRdb remains unchecked. The CDR3 extends over 14 amino acids. Germline V gives CDR1 MNHEY, CDR2 SVGAGI. CDR3 sequence reads: CASSYSKTLREQYF.

The chain joins TRBV28 to TRBJ2-1; with no DNA, the TCRdb D assignment of TRBD2 cannot be verified. The CDR3 spans 15 residues. The germline V gene has CDR1 MDHEN and CDR2 SYDVKM. CDR3: CASSPRALAAGEQFF.

The V call is TRBV21-1, the J call TRBJ2-1; TCRdb outputs TRBD2, but without DNA this stays unchecked. TRBV21-1 is a recognized pseudogene. The CDR3 is made up of 16 amino acids. CDR3 loop: CASSKLAGRIYNEQFF.

The chain joins TRBV29-1 to TRBJ2-1. The CDR3 has 11 residues. The germline V gene has CDR1 SQVTM and CDR2 ANQGSEA. CDR3 residues: CSVVTINEQFF.

The V call is TRBV9, the J call TRBJ2-1; TCRdb names TRBD2, which stays unverified in the absence of DNA. CDR1 SGDLS and CDR2 YYNGEE come from the germline V gene. The CDR3 consists of 16 residues. CDR3 in amino acids: CASSVVGLATYNEQFF.

V gene TRBV7-6 combines with J gene TRBJ1-4; the D gene TCRdb calls, TRBD1, cannot be checked with no DNA. Germline V gene sequence: CDR1 SGHVS, CDR2 FNYEAQ. The CDR3 is made up of 15 amino acids. The CDR3 spells CASSPARTGNEKLFF. Looking up the rest from reference TRBV7-6 and TRBJ1-4 gives the full variable domain: GAGVSQSPRYKVTKRGQDVALRCDPISGHVSLYWYRQALGQGPEFLTYFNYEAQQDKSGLPNDRFSAERPEGSISTLTIQRTEQRDSAMYRCASSPARTGNEKLFFGSGTQLSVL.

The chain links TRBV28 to TRBJ2-7. This CDR3 is built from 13 residues. Germline-derived CDR1 and CDR2 are MDHEN and SYDVKM. The CDR3 reads CASSLTDTYEQYF.

This chain uses TRBV28 with TRBJ1-2. Germline CDR1 reads MDHEN; CDR2 reads SYDVKM. The CDR3 sequence is 15 residues long. The CDR3 reads CASSLYLASNYGYTF.

The chain carries TRBV7-9 and TRBJ1-5; the TCRdb D gene call, TRBD1, has no DNA to confirm it. Germline V CDR1 and CDR2: SEHNR, FQNEAQ (reference sequence). The CDR3 is made up of 15 amino acids. This CDR3 is CASSPFRDSNQPQHF.

The rearrangement joins TRBV3-1 to TRBJ2-3; there is no DNA to check the TCRdb D call of TRBD2. Germline V lookup: CDR1 LGHDT, CDR2 YNNKEL (reference sequence). This CDR3 is built from 19 residues. CDR3: CASSQDPSGGMSSTDTQYF.

The CDR3 sequence: CSVNRDPYGEQYF. This chain links TRBV29-1 with TRBJ2-7; the TCRdb call, TRBD1, lacks DNA for checking. The CDR3 contains 13 residues. Germline assignment: CDR1 SQVTM and CDR2 ANQGSEA.

The chain combines TRBV30 with TRBJ2-7; TCRdb returns TRBD1, unconfirmable since there is no DNA. This CDR3 has 15 amino acids. Germline values: CDR1 GTSNPN, CDR2 SVGIG (reference sequence). CDR3 sequence: CAWSEDSDSDYEQYF.

The chain couples TRBV3-1 to TRBJ2-2; TCRdb picks TRBD1, but there is no DNA to check that call. CDR1 and CDR2 from the germline V gene are LGHDT and YNNKEL (reference sequence). The CDR3 has 15 residues. CDR3 protein: CASSPLDRGNGELFF.